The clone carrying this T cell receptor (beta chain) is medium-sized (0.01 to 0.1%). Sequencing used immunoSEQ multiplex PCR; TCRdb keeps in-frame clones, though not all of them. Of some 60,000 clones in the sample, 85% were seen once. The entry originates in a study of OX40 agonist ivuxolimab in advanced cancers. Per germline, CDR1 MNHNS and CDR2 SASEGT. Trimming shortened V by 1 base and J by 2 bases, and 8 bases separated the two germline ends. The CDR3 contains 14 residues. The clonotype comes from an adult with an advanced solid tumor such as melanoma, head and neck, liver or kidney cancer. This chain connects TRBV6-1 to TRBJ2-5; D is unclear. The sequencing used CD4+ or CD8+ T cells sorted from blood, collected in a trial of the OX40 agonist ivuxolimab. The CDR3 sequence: CASSEVGIQETQYF. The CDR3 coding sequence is TGTGCCAGCAGTGAAGTGGGTATACAAGAGACCCAGTACTTC.